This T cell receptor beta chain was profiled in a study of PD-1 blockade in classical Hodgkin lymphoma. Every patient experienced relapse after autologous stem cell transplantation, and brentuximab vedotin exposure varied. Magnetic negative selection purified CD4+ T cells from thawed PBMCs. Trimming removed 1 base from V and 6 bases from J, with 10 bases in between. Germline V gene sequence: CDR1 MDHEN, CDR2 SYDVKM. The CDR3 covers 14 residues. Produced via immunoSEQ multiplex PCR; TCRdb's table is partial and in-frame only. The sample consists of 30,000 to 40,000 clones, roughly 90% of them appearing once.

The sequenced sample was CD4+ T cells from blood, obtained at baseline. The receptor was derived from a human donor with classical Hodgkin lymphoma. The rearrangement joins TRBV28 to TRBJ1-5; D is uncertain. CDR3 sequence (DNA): TGTGCCAGCAGTTTATCTTTCCTGGGTCAGCCCCAGCATTTT. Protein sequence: CASSLSFLGQPQHF.